The source of this T cell receptor (beta chain) is a study of HIV-infected patients and healthy controls. Notes on the study in general: HIV+ repertoires were severely depleted of MAIT alpha-chain CDR3s, unlike healthy controls. CDR3 sharing between individuals was lower in HIV-infected patients than in healthy controls.

The CDR3 sequence is 15 residues long. V was clipped by 4 bases and J by 5 bases; unmatched bases: 5. The germline V gene has CDR1 SGHNT and CDR2 YYREEE (reference sequence). This clonotype was detected many times. The antigen remains unidentified. No cell fractionation was done, so the repertoire covers all unsorted peripheral blood T cells. About 550 ng RNA was reverse transcribed with alpha and beta constant-region primers. Using multiplexing indices, alpha and beta chain libraries were generated apart by chain-specific third strand synthesis. A short first PCR added P5 and P7 adapter elements and a second index. MiXCR, applied by TCRdb to the 5' RACE reads, yields one record per CDR3 protein. The data contain roughly 17,000 distinct CDR3 sequences, around 5.5% of them singletons.

This TCR came from an adult in good health. The chain links TRBV5-4 to TRBJ1-4; TRBD1 matches at 10 bases. The sequenced material came from blood. CDR3 nucleotide sequence: TGTGCCAGCAGCCCACCGGGACAGGGGAATGAAAAACTGTTTTTT. Residues: CASSPPGQGNEKLFF.